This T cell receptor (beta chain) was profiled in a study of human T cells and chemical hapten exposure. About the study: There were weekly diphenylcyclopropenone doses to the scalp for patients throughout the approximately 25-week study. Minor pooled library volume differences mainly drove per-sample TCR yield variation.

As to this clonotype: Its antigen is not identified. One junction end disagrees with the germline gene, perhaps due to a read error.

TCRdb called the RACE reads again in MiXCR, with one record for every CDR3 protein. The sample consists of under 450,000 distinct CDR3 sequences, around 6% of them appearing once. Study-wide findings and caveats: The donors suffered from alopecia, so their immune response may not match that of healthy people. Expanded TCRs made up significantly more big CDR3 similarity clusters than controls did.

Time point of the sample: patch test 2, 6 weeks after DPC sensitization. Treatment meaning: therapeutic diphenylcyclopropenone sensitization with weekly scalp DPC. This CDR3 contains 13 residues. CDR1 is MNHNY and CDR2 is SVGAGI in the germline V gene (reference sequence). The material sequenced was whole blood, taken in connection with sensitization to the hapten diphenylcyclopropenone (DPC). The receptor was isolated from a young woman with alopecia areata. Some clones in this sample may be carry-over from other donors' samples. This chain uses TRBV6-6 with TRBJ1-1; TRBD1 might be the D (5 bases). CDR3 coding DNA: TGTGCCAGCAGTCCTCAGGGAGGCACTAAAGCTTTCTTT. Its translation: CASSPQGGTKAFF.